The 27 T cell receptor beta chains below come from one sample, sequenced in a study of graft-versus-host responses after intestinal transplantation. Roughly 200,000 CFSE-labeled responder cells were plated with roughly 200,000 irradiated, violet-dye-labeled stimulator cells. Sequencing used immunoSEQ multiplex PCR; TCRdb keeps in-frame clones, though not all of them. This sample has some 14,000 clones, with 35% found just once. This material consisted of alloreactive CD8+ T cells from a mixed lymphocyte reaction culture, taken before intestinal transplant. Subset: CFSE-low proliferating T cells sorted from roughly 6-day pre-transplant mixed lymphocyte reaction (GvH or HvG direction). The source is a human patient who received an intestinal transplant.

The genes are TRBV29-1 and TRBJ1-2; possibly TRBD1 for D (5 bases). This CDR3 has 15 amino acids. The germline V gene encodes CDR1 SQVTM and CDR2 ANQGSEA. Trimming took off 5 bases at V and 0 bases at J, with 16 bases between the two ends. The CDR3 sequence is CSVYTGVATNYGYTF. The CDR3 nucleotides read TGCAGCGTTTACACAGGCGTCGCTACTAACTATGGCTACACCTTC.

V usage is TRBV19 and J usage is TRBJ2-1, with D possibly TRBD2 on 5 matching bases. The CDR3 covers 15 residues. V was shortened by 0 bases and J by 0 bases, with 6 bases between the two germline ends. Germline V gene sequence: CDR1 LNHDA, CDR2 SQIVND (reference sequence). The CDR3: CASSIEGSSYNEQFF. The CDR3 DNA reads TGTGCCAGTAGTATAGAAGGGAGCTCCTACAATGAGCAGTTCTTC.

The chain links TRBV6-6 to TRBJ1-2, with 7 positions matching TRBD1. Per the germline V gene, CDR1 is MNHNY and CDR2 is SVGAGI (reference sequence). The CDR3 runs to 15 residues. The ends lost 6 bases at V and 1 base at J; junction bases unmatched: 8. The CDR3 bases are TGTGCCAGCAGCTGGTCAGGGACAGTTAACTATGGCTACACCTTC. Translating it yields CASSWSGTVNYGYTF.

The V call is TRBV10-3, the J call TRBJ2-3; no definite D call. Germline loops: CDR1 ENHRY, CDR2 SYGVKD. This CDR3 has 10 amino acids. Deletions cut 10 bases from V and 2 bases from J, with 4 bases between. DNA for the CDR3: TGTGCCAGAGTCACAGATACGCAGTATTTT. This sequence encodes CARVTDTQYF.

Turning to this clone: Other DNA sequences within the sample encode an identical CDR3. V usage is TRBV5-6 and J usage is TRBJ1-4; TRBD1 agrees at 7 bases. V shed 0 bases and J 4 bases; nucleotides not matched to a gene: 6. Per germline, CDR1 SGHDT and CDR2 YYEEEE. The CDR3 extends over 16 amino acids. The CDR3 protein is CASSLGQGIHNEKLFF. The CDR3 bases are TGTGCCAGCAGCTTGGGACAGGGCATACATAATGAAAAACTGTTTTTT.

This clone was counted a few times. The gene calls are TRBV30 and TRBJ1-2; TRBD1 is a possible D gene (5 bases). This CDR3 region has 14 residues. Looked up from germline, CDR1 is GTSNPN and CDR2 is SVGIG (reference sequence). The V end was cut by 1 base, the J end by 4 bases, with 13 bases between. The CDR3 nucleotides are TGTGCCTGGAGTGGAGGGACGAGCGTCTATGGCTACACCTTC. Translation gives CAWSGGTSVYGYTF.

This rearrangement joins TRBV4-2 to TRBJ2-7, with 9 bases fitting TRBD2. Germline CDR1 LGHNA, CDR2 YNFKEQ. J lost 2 bases, V lost 4 bases, and 12 bases had no gene match. This CDR3 is 17 amino acids long. The chain's CDR3 is CASSPYSGGGDAYEQYF. The CDR3 region has the DNA TGTGCCAGCAGCCCTTACTCGGGCGGGGGGGACGCCTACGAGCAGTACTTC.

This clone has more than one count but fewer than ten. V is TRBV4-1 and J is TRBJ1-5; TRBD1 might be the D (5 bases). This CDR3 spans 16 amino acids. The germline V gene has CDR1 MGHRA and CDR2 YSYEKL. V gave up 1 base and J gave up 3 bases, with 13 bases separating them. CDR3 nucleotides: TGCGCCAGCAGCCAAGGGGCAGGGAGGGTCAATCAGCCCCAGCATTTT. Translated, it gives CASSQGAGRVNQPQHF.

The chain is built from TRBV5-8 and TRBJ1-2; weak D call: TRBD1 (5 bases). This CDR3 contains 15 residues. Between the trimmed V and J ends, which lost 4 bases and 5 bases, there was a span of 18 bases. Germline V gene data show CDR1 as SGHTS and CDR2 as YDEGEE. This CDR3 reads CASSPLGGEWYGYTF. As DNA, the CDR3 is TGTGCCAGCAGCCCCCTTGGGGGGGAGTGGTATGGCTACACCTTC.

V gene TRBV29-1 combines with J gene TRBJ1-3; D remains unclear. V lost 3 bases and J lost 1, with 10 bases in between. The CDR3 has 14 residues. CDR1 is SQVTM, CDR2 ANQGSEA, per germline. CDR3 amino acids: CSVDLAGSGNTIYF. CDR3 sequence (DNA): TGCAGCGTTGACTTAGCGGGGTCTGGAAACACCATATATTTT.

This clone came up a few times. The chain employs TRBV7-8 and TRBJ1-6; D is perhaps TRBD1 (6 bases). V was trimmed by 0 bases and J by 6 bases, leaving 15 bases between them. Germline V gene lookup returns CDR1 SGHVS and CDR2 FQNEAQ. There are 17 residues in the CDR3. CDR3 in amino acids: CASSLARTENFNSPLHF. For the CDR3, the DNA is TGTGCCAGCAGCTTAGCACGGACAGAAAATTTTAATTCACCCCTCCACTTT. Combining the CDR3 with reference TRBV7-8 and TRBJ1-6 gives the whole variable domain GAGVSQSPRYKVAKRGQDVALRCDPISGHVSLFWYQQALGQGPEFLTYFQNEAQLDKSGLPSDRFFAERPEGSVSTLKIQRTQQEDSAVYLCASSLARTENFNSPLHFGNGTRLTVT.

The J gene is TRBJ2-1, the V gene TRBV11-2, with TRBD2 matching 13 bases. Germline-derived CDR1 and CDR2 are SGHAT and FQNNGV. J was trimmed by 5 bases and V by 6 bases; bases with no gene match: 4. This CDR3 contains 15 residues. CDR3 residues: CASSWTSGGNNEQFF. CDR3 nucleotides: TGTGCCAGCAGTTGGACTAGCGGGGGAAACAATGAGCAGTTCTTC.

The gene calls are TRBV15 and TRBJ1-2; 8 bases map to TRBD1. CDR3 size: 15 residues. The ends lost 0 bases at V and 8 bases at J; junction bases unmatched: 8. The V gene's germline CDR1 is LNHNV and CDR2 YYDKDF (reference sequence). CDR3 nucleotides: TGTGCCACCAGCAGAGATTTAGGCAGGGGGCAAGGCTACACCTTC. This codes for CATSRDLGRGQGYTF.

This sequence joins TRBV4-1 and TRBJ2-7, with D possibly matching TRBD1 (6 bases). The CDR3 has 16 residues. V was cut by 0 bases and J by 6 bases, with 18 bases left in between. Germline lookup yields CDR1 MGHRA and CDR2 YSYEKL. The CDR3 sequence is CASSQDPIAPGAEQYF. DNA of the CDR3: TGCGCCAGCAGCCAAGACCCCATTGCGCCAGGGGCCGAGCAGTACTTC.

This clone was counted only a few times. This CDR3 is CASSNSGGIHFYEQYF. As DNA, the CDR3 is TGTGCCAGCAGTAATAGCGGCGGGATTCACTTCTACGAGCAGTACTTC. J is TRBJ2-7 and V is TRBV2, with D tentatively TRBD2 (6 bases). There are 16 residues in the CDR3. V was shortened by 5 bases and J by 3 bases, with 20 bases between the two germline ends. CDR1 is SNHLY and CDR2 is FYNNEI in the germline V gene.

The rearrangement uses TRBV30 and TRBJ2-7, with 10 positions matching TRBD1. V shed 0 bases, J shed 5 bases, and the junction held 4 bases outside the gene matches. This CDR3 spans 14 amino acids. From germline, CDR1 is GTSNPN and CDR2 SVGIG (reference sequence). CDR3 in amino acids: CAWSVIGTGDEQYF. The CDR3 nucleotides are TGTGCCTGGAGTGTAATTGGGACAGGGGACGAGCAGTACTTC.

A few counts support this clone. This sequence joins TRBV7-4 and TRBJ2-1; D may be TRBD2 (5 bases). The length of the CDR3 is 16 residues. The germline V and J ends were trimmed by 2 bases and 7 bases, with 18 bases remaining between them. Germline CDR1 reads SGHVT; CDR2 reads SQSDAQ. CDR3 in amino acids: CASSLRGPPRSNEQFF. The CDR3 DNA sequence: TGTGCCAGCAGCTTAAGAGGGCCACCTAGGAGTAATGAGCAGTTCTTC.

In its sample, this clone was seen a few times. V gene TRBV12-5 combines with J gene TRBJ2-7; TRBD1 matches 9 bases. The V gene end was trimmed by 6 bases and the J gene end by 6 bases; junction bases not matched to a gene: 15. The CDR3 has 16 residues. Germline assignment: CDR1 LGHNT and CDR2 FRNRAP. CDR3 in amino acids: CASGPFGGQGFPEQYF. The CDR3 DNA reads as TGTGCTAGTGGCCCGTTTGGGGGACAGGGTTTCCCCGAGCAGTACTTC.

This clone occurred once. The V call is TRBV5-4, the J call TRBJ2-3; 9 bases agree with TRBD2. V was pared by 0 bases and J by 6 bases, with 8 bases of the junction left unmatched. The germline gives CDR1 SGHNT, CDR2 YYREEE (reference sequence). The CDR3 totals 16 residues. CDR3: CASSLEGGGAEDTQYF. The CDR3 nucleotides are TGTGCCAGCAGCTTGGAGGGCGGGGGGGCCGAGGATACGCAGTATTTT.

This sequence joins TRBV5-6 and TRBJ1-2, with D uncertain. Germline-derived CDR1 and CDR2 are SGHDT and YYEEEE. V gave up 3 bases and J gave up 6 bases, with 18 bases separating them. The CDR3 sequence is 15 residues long. The CDR3 region has the DNA TGTGCCAGCAGCTCCGACTCCGATGCTGCGAATGGCTACACCTTC. The encoded protein is CASSSDSDAANGYTF.

This chain joins TRBV2 and TRBJ2-3; TRBD2 matches 9 bases. This CDR3 contains 17 residues. The trim removed 5 bases at V and 4 bases at J, leaving 13 bases unmatched. The V gene's germline CDR1 is SNHLY and CDR2 FYNNEI. The CDR3 sequence: CASSTTSGTSHADTQYF. Here the CDR3 DNA reads TGTGCCAGCAGTACCACGTCCGGGACTAGCCACGCAGATACGCAGTATTTT.

This clone was picked up a small number of times. This chain uses TRBV29-1 with TRBJ1-2, with a tentative D call TRBD1 (5 bases). CDR3 length: 12 amino acids. Between the trimmed V and J ends, which lost 5 bases and 1 base, there was a span of 8 bases. The germline gives CDR1 SQVTM, CDR2 ANQGSEA. DNA of the CDR3: TGCAGCGTTCAAGGGGTTAACTATGGCTACACCTTC. Translated: CSVQGVNYGYTF.

V and J are TRBV6-6 and TRBJ1-2, with 8 bases fitting TRBD1. After removal of 1 base from V and 8 bases from J, the junction contained 3 bases not matched to a gene. The CDR3 extends over 13 amino acids. The V gene's germline CDR1 is MNHNY and CDR2 SVGAGI (reference sequence). CDR3 in amino acids: CASSYFSGGGYTF. The CDR3 DNA follows: TGTGCCAGCAGTTACTTTTCAGGGGGCGGCTACACCTTC.

For this clone: The same CDR3 is also encoded by other DNA sequences in this sample. The chain is built from TRBV5-1 and TRBJ1-5, with D possibly being TRBD1 (6 bases). This CDR3 spans 15 amino acids. Germline V CDR1 and CDR2: SGHRS, YFSETQ. V was trimmed by 0 bases and J by 1 base, leaving 8 bases between them. CDR3 amino acids: CASSLAGGSNQPQHF. The CDR3 bases are TGCGCCAGCAGCTTGGCCGGGGGCAGCAATCAGCCCCAGCATTTT.

This clone has a handful of counts. The chain is built from TRBV6-5 and TRBJ1-1; TRBD1 might be the D (5 bases). The germline V and J ends were trimmed by 8 bases and 5 bases, with 18 bases remaining between them. Germline CDR1 MNHEY, CDR2 SVGAGI. This CDR3 contains 14 residues. The CDR3 loop reads CASLRGTFGTEAFF. In DNA, the CDR3 is TGTGCCAGCTTGAGGGGTACCTTCGGGACTGAAGCTTTCTTT.

This sequence joins TRBV4-1 and TRBJ1-2; 7 nucleotides match TRBD1. The CDR3 runs 15 residues. Germline V gene data show CDR1 as MGHRA and CDR2 as YSYEKL. The ends lost 1 base at V and 4 bases at J; junction bases unmatched: 6. Here the CDR3 reads CASSQVRDRVYGYTF. The CDR3 DNA follows: TGCGCCAGCAGCCAAGTCCGAGACAGGGTCTATGGCTACACCTTC.

This clone came up a few times. The gene calls are TRBV11-2 and TRBJ2-1; 10 bases match TRBD2. In germline, CDR1 is SGHAT, CDR2 FQNNGV. There are 18 residues in the CDR3. The ends lost 5 bases at V and 0 bases at J; junction bases unmatched: 10. The CDR3 loop is CASSPFMWTSGSYNEQFF. DNA for the CDR3: TGTGCCAGCAGCCCCTTTATGTGGACTAGCGGCTCCTACAATGAGCAGTTCTTC. Together with reference TRBV11-2 and TRBJ2-1, the CDR3 gives the full variable domain: EAGVAQSPRYKIIEKRQSVAFWCNPISGHATLYWYQQILGQGPKLLIQFQNNGVVDDSQLPKDRFSAERLKGVDSTLKIQPAKLEDSAVYLCASSPFMWTSGSYNEQFFGPGTRLTVL.